A selection of T cell receptor beta chains follows, all from one sample in a study of OX40 agonist ivuxolimab in advanced cancers. The method was immunoSEQ multiplex PCR; TCRdb's version includes in-frame clones alone and lacks a portion of them. The sample lists about 83,000 clones, approximately 91% seen once, with around 0.71% in the top ten. The sample was CD4+ or CD8+ T cells sorted from blood, taken in a trial of the OX40 agonist ivuxolimab. The origin of the receptors is an adult with an advanced solid tumor such as melanoma, head and neck, liver or kidney cancer. Each CDR3 is given with its conserved first and last residue. The D gene is left open where the match is weak. The size field is filled for only some rows; it gives once, few, many or a size class.

len	v_gene	j_gene	abundance	d_gene	CDR3nt	CDR3aa
12	TRBV6-5	TRBJ1-1	.	.	TGTGCCAGCAGTTCAAGTGGCACTGAAGCTTTCTTT	CASSSSGTEAFF
12	TRBV28	TRBJ1-3	.	.	TGTGGGTGGTCCAAGTCTGGAAACACCATATATTTT	CGWSKSGNTIYF
13	TRBV29-1	TRBJ2-3	.	.	TGCAGCGTTGAAGATCGACCTCCCGATACGCAGTATTTT	CSVEDRPPDTQYF
13	TRBV6-6	TRBJ2-2	once	.	TGTGCCAGCAGTTCCCGTCCGACCGGGGAGCTGTTTTTT	CASSSRPTGELFF
13	TRBV2	TRBJ1-2	few	.	TGTGCCAGCAAATCGGCAGGCAACTATGGCTACACCTTC	CASKSAGNYGYTF
18	TRBV18	TRBJ1-4	.	TRBD1	TGTGCCAGCTCAGCCCACAGGGGCCCACCGACAACTAATGAAAAACTGTTTTTT	CASSAHRGPPTTNEKLFF
17	TRBV7-2	TRBJ1-5	.	TRBD1	TGTGCCAGCAGCTCCCTGGACAGGGTTGGGGTCAATCAGCCCCAGCATTTT	CASSSLDRVGVNQPQHF
17	TRBV5-1	TRBJ2-3	few	TRBD2	TGCGCCAGCAGCTTTGCCGCTAGCGGGGGGGGCACAGATACGCAGTATTTT	CASSFAASGGGTDTQYF
16	TRBV5-1	TRBJ1-1	.	TRBD1	TGCGCCAGCAGCATTTCGGGACAGGGGATGAACACTGAAGCTTTCTTT	CASSISGQGMNTEAFF
12	TRBV5-1	TRBJ2-2	.	.	TGCGCCAGCAGCTTCGAGGGCGGGGAGCTGTTTTTT	CASSFEGGELFF
17	TRBV5-1	TRBJ1-1	.	TRBD1	TGCGCCAGCAGCTTGGCCGCAGGGGGTGGAATGAACACTGAAGCTTTCTTT	CASSLAAGGGMNTEAFF
14	TRBV7-7	TRBJ2-3	.	.	TGTGCCAGCAGCCCAGACTGGAGCACAGATACGCAGTATTTT	CASSPDWSTDTQYF
17	TRBV10-1	TRBJ2-1	.	.	TGCGCCAGCAGTAGATCCCCGGACACCCTCGGGGACAATGAGCAGTTCTTC	CASSRSPDTLGDNEQFF
13	TRBV14	TRBJ2-5	once	.	TGTGCCAGCAGCCAACTCGGGACGGAGACCCAGTACTTC	CASSQLGTETQYF
14	TRBV7-2	TRBJ2-1	.	.	TGTGCCAGCAGCTCCGCAGGGTCCTACAATGAGCAGTTCTTC	CASSSAGSYNEQFF
18	TRBV28	TRBJ1-5	.	TRBD1	TGTGCCAGCAGCCTCCGGACAGGGGGCGGTTTTAGCAATCAGCCCCAGCATTTT	CASSLRTGGGFSNQPQHF
13	TRBV2	TRBJ2-7	.	TRBD1	TGTGCCACCCGACAGGGGGGTCCCTACGAGCAGTACTTC	CATRQGGPYEQYF